This entry is about one TCR beta chain. Its antigen is as yet unknown. The CDR3 length is 15 residues. V lost 4 bases, J lost 7 bases, and 17 bases lay in between. Germline loops: CDR1 SGHRS, CDR2 YFSETQ. Clones were read by immunoSEQ multiplex PCR, and TCRdb kept only the in-frame ones, dropping some. This sample yields about a million clones, of which approximately 72% are seen a single time; 1.4% belongs to the top ten. This sample is drawn from a study of shared clonotypes between healthy human individuals. General study results and limits: Only blood samples were collected, and tissue repertoires likely differ. There were few donors, and this limited the genetic and exposure-history diversity represented. Larger richness was generally estimated for naive than memory subsets.

This sequence originates from a man between 18 and 29 years old in good health. Sequenced material: memory CD4+ T cells sorted from blood. Subset reported: CD45RA-negative fraction. The rearrangement joins TRBV5-1 to TRBJ1-4; TRBD1 is a possible D gene (6 bases). CDR3 sequence (DNA): TGCGCCAGCAGCCCGGGGGGCAGCGTCGGTGAAAAACTGTTTTTT. It specifies CASSPGGSVGEKLFF.